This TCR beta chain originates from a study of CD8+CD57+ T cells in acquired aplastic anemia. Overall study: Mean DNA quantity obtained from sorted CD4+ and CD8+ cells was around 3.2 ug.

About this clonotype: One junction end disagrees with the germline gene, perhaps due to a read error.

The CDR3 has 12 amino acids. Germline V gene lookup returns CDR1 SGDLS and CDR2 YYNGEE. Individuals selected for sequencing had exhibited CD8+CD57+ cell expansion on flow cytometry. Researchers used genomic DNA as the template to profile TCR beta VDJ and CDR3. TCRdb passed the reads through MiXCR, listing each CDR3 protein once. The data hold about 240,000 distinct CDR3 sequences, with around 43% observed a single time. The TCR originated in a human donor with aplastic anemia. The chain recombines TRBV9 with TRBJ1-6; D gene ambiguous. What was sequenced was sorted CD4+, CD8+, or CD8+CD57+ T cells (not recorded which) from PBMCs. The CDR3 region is CASSFLNSPLRF. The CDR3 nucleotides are TGTGCCAGCAGCTTTCTCAATTCACCCCTCCGCTTT.